The clone carrying this T cell receptor (beta chain) was counted between two and nine times. This sample is part of a study of T cells in Graves' hyperthyroidism and ophthalmopathy. Researchers amplified the TCR beta CDR3 regions from RNA transcripts. The study used the HTBI primer set for a first-round RT-PCR of the TCR CDR3. TCRdb re-called the multiplex PCR reads with MiXCR, one entry per CDR3 protein. In the table there are 250,000 to 350,000 distinct CDR3 sequences, around 20% of which are singletons. Exclusion criteria comprised uncontrolled infection, other autoimmune disease, pregnancy or lactation. Roughly 10 ml of fresh peripheral blood supplied the PBMCs. CDR1 MNHEY and CDR2 SVGAGI come from the germline V gene. This CDR3 contains 12 residues. V shed 5 bases and J shed 2 bases, with 4 bases lying between them.

The sequence derives from a man aged 25-45 years with Graves' ophthalmopathy. V gene TRBV6-5 combines with J gene TRBJ1-5; D unresolved. The specimen was blood. CDR3 residues: CASSTRNQPQHF. CDR3 DNA sequence: TGTGCCAGCAGTACTCGCAATCAGCCCCAGCATTTT.